Described below is a single TCR beta chain sequence and its context. The antigen is unknown. This sample was included in a study of STAT3 mutations in large granular lymphocyte leukemia. Whole-study findings and limits: Persisting codominant clonotypes may have hidden a small pathogenic clone. All newly emerging clones after therapy were STAT3 wild type. At least one immunodominant TCR beta clonotype appeared in every T-cell large granular lymphocyte leukemia patient.

Using immunoSEQ multiplex PCR, the repertoire was profiled, and TCRdb retains in-frame clones only, with some absent. The sample contains thousands of clones, 75% to 90% of which appear only once. The sequenced material came from peripheral blood mononuclear cells. The TCR originated in an older woman with T-cell large granular lymphocyte leukemia. Some clones in this sample may be carry-over from other donors' samples.

The CDR3: CASSSQGSGANVLTF. CDR3 sequence (DNA): TGTGCCAGCAGTTCACAGGGCTCTGGGGCCAACGTCCTGACTTTC. The chain employs TRBV27 and TRBJ2-6, with D maybe TRBD1 (6 bases). V was pared by 4 bases and J by 0 bases, with 7 bases between. The germline CDR1 and CDR2 sequences are MNHEY and SMNVEV (reference sequence). This CDR3 comprises 15 residues.